The rows below give T cell receptor beta chains drawn from one sample of a study of blood T cell repertoires in COVID-19. Data came from immunoSEQ multiplex PCR; TCRdb stores just in-frame clones and leaves some out. The repertoire has around 140,000 clones, about 81% of them found once; the top ten carry 2.4%. Sequencing used PBMCs or T cells enriched from blood (not recorded which). The receptors were sampled from a man aged 35 to 55 with acute COVID-19. CDR3s include the opening cysteine and the closing phenylalanine or tryptophan.

TRBJ2-5 | TRBV5-4 | CASSLGLAGEETQYF
TRBJ2-7 | TRBV28 | CASSLTRDTYEQYF
TRBJ2-4 | TRBV6-5 | CASSRRERDIQYF
TRBJ1-3 | TRBV6-5 | CASSYFWGAGNTIYF
TRBJ1-2 | TRBV4-1 | CASSQETGQAGIGGYTF
TRBJ1-3 | TRBV2 | CASSESLYRTPGNTIYF
TRBJ2-1 | TRBV2 | CASRGTSGTYNEQFF
TRBJ1-6 | TRBV7-3 | CASSSFPGGNSPLHF
TRBJ1-1 | TRBV7-3 | CASSLQGTNTEAFF
TRBJ1-1 | TRBV7-6 | CASNLKADTEAFF
TRBJ1-1 | TRBV21-1 | CATRGKGRVMNTEAFF
TRBJ1-6 | TRBV3-1/TRBV3-2 | CASSQDQGPWGDSPLHF